This T cell receptor (beta chain) stems from a study of radiation and T cells in renal cell carcinoma. Study outcomes and limitations: Without pretreatment biopsies, baseline tumor clonotype presence was undetermined.

The repertoire was sequenced with immunoSEQ multiplex PCR; TCRdb's copy has only in-frame clones and lacks some. This table holds just over 150,000 clones, roughly 86% found once. The time point: blood 2 weeks post-SBRT. Treatment given: 15 Gy SBRT to primary tumor, nephrectomy 4 weeks later. Clear cell pathology was present in this patient's renal cell carcinoma. This clone is a singleton in its sample. The antigen is not known. The CDR3 runs 19 residues. Losses at the gene ends were 4 bases for V and 6 bases for J; bases not matched to a gene: 20. CDR1 and CDR2 (germline): MNHNS, SASEGT. The V gene is TRBV6-1, the J gene TRBJ1-5; 8 nucleotides agree with TRBD1. The source of this sequence is a woman aged 45-60 years with renal cell carcinoma. The specimen comprised blood, sampled from a patient whose treatment included radiotherapy and nephrectomy. The CDR3 sequence is CASSGRGTGRFATPQPQHF. CDR3 in DNA: TGTGCCAGCAGTGGCCGGGGGACAGGCCGTTTTGCCACCCCTCAGCCCCAGCATTTT.